This paragraph covers one T cell receptor (beta chain) sequence. There are a few counts of this clone. Its antigen is unknown. No base qualities exist here, and no much larger clone lies one base off it. The source of the sample is a study of blood T cell repertoires in COVID-19 (dated by TCRdb to 2020 to 2022). Broadly, across the study: Samples covering the acute and convalescent phases of COVID-19 were provided by collaborators in the United States, Italy and Spain. The material from the prospective study consisted of cDNA or gDNA derived from T cells, B-cell-depleted T cells, or PBMCs. Deeply sampled blood TCRbeta repertoires from subjects exposed to, actively infected with, or recovered from COVID-19 were included in the dataset. The repertoires were released in a freely available public database intended as a resource for research on the immune response to SARS-CoV-2. Samples came from the ongoing ImmuneRACE study (first 160 participants) plus 1,254 subjects from 6 global collaborators. The sample metadata nearly always contained a de-identified subject ID, COVID-19 status, age in years and sex. HLA class I and class II types, where available, came from metadata supplied by the sample provider rather than from assay-based typing. General study outcomes and caveats: How much clinical and demographic metadata was included differed by source and by participant, and the metadata was provided uncurated.

Participants in the prospective study were enrolled through a virtual design, were aged roughly 18 to 100 years, and lived in some 24 United States geographic areas. In the prospective study, cohorts were assigned on the basis of participant-reported clinical history obtained from a screening survey and a study questionnaire. For ImmuneRACE Cohort 3, a participant was defined as recovered based on two consecutive negative NP/OP PCR tests, clearance by a healthcare professional, or resolution of symptoms. Mobile phlebotomists in the prospective study collected whole blood, serum and a nasopharyngeal or oropharyngeal swab from every participant. Prospective study participants could optionally give additional blood draws and questionnaires over an approximately two-month period. Before DNA extraction, blood samples from the prospective study were shipped at room temperature or frozen. TCRbeta CDR3 regions were amplified from genomic DNA using the immunoSEQ Assay, a bias-controlled multiplex PCR. In the paper's pipeline: The number of nucleated cells in each sample was estimated from the amplification of reference gene primers within the assay. Sequence reads were collapsed and filtered to measure the absolute abundance of every unique TCRbeta CDR3 rearrangement. For each sample, productive Simpson clonality was calculated as the square root of Simpson's diversity index across productive rearrangements. TCRdb carries this immuneACCESS record with in-frame sequences only. Its versions omit some clonotypes, under half of them owing to an unresolved V gene in the studies checked, with the rest unexplained. The V and J calls and clone size are taken from that table; D and trimming were inferred from the DNA. This sample holds approximately 200,000 clones; approximately 84% were observed only once. Approximately 3% of the sample lies in the top ten.

Trimming accounts for 1 base at V and 4 bases at J, while the number of junction bases matched to no gene is 0. The CDR3 measures 13 amino acids from cysteine to phenylalanine. The CDR3 DNA has 39 bases and is translated from base 1. CDR1 and CDR2 (SGHAT, FQNNGV) derive from the germline V gene. Sequencing was performed on PBMCs or T cells enriched from blood (not recorded which). The sequence links TRBV11-2 to TRBJ1-1, with 7 bases matching TRBD1. The source of this sequence is a woman in her twenties or thirties who had recovered from COVID-19. The sequence in DNA is TGTGCCAGCAGCTTAGCAGGGGGCACTGAAGCTTTCTTT. Its protein is CASSLAGGTEAFF.